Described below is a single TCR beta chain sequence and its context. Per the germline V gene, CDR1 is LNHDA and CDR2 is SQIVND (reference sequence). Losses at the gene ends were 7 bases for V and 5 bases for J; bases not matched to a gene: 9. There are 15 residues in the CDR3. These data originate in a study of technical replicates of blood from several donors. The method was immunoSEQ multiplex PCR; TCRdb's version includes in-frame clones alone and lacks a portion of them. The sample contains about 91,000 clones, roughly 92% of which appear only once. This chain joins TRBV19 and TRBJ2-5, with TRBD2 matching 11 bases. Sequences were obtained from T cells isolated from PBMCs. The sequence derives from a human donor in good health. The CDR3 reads CASNSGRAQWETQYF. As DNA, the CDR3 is TGTGCCAGTAATAGCGGGAGGGCCCAGTGGGAGACCCAGTACTTC.